The 18 T cell receptor beta chains presented below share a single source sample, sequenced in a study of T-cell reconstitution after alpha-beta-depleted transplantation in children. The TCRbeta library was prepared with unique molecular identifiers. TCRdb re-analysed the PCR reads in MiXCR, keeping a single row per CDR3 protein. Among approximately 200,000 distinct CDR3 sequences listed, approximately 15% were seen once. Sequences were derived from PBMCs from the stem cell graft donor, sampled from the stem cell graft. These receptors were obtained from a human donor who donated a stem cell graft to a child with acute lymphoblastic leukemia.

This clonotype was observed a few times. V usage is TRBV20-1 and J usage is TRBJ2-6, with D possibly being TRBD1 or TRBD2 (5 bases each). Trimming pared 6 bases from V and 0 bases from J, leaving 15 bases between. Germline assignment: CDR1 DFQATT and CDR2 SNEGSKA (reference sequence). The CDR3 totals 16 residues. CDR3 nucleotide sequence: TGCAGTGCATCTCCGGGACCTCACTCTGGGGCCAACGTCCTGACTTTC. Translation gives CSASPGPHSGANVLTF.

The chain carries TRBV30 and TRBJ1-2; no definite D call. The CDR3 length is 12 residues. Germline V gene data show CDR1 as GTSNPN and CDR2 as SVGIG (reference sequence). V gave up 5 bases and J gave up 7 bases, with 14 bases separating them. The CDR3: CAWGLGLAGYTF. The DNA of the CDR3 is TGTGCCTGGGGCCTCGGACTCGCTGGCTACACCTTC.

There are many counts of this clonotype. The chain links TRBV20-1 to TRBJ2-3; D is unclear. Germline V gene data show CDR1 as DFQATT and CDR2 as SNEGSKA (reference sequence). The V end was cut by 4 bases, the J end by 6 bases, with 8 bases between. This CDR3 is built from 11 residues. The chain's CDR3 is CSAITGDTQYF. In nucleotides, the CDR3 is TGCAGTGCTATAACTGGGGATACGCAGTATTTT.

The rearrangement uses TRBV20-1 and TRBJ1-5; D not resolved. V lost 5 bases, J lost 6 bases, and 17 bases lay in between. The CDR3 has 14 residues. Germline V gene lookup returns CDR1 DFQATT and CDR2 SNEGSKA (reference sequence). CDR3 sequence: CSAGKPGRSQPQHF. For the CDR3, the DNA is TGCAGTGCTGGGAAACCCGGACGGTCTCAGCCCCAGCATTTT.

The V gene is TRBV18, the J gene TRBJ2-7; 7 nucleotides agree with TRBD2. V lost 3 bases, J lost 5 bases, and 10 bases stayed unmatched. The CDR3 spans 15 residues. Germline V gene lookup returns CDR1 KGHSH and CDR2 LQKENI. CDR3 coding DNA: TGTGCCAGCTCACCCCTACGGGGGGTTAACAACGAGCAGTACTTC. Its translation: CASSPLRGVNNEQYF.

Ten or more counts support this clonotype. The chain links TRBV20-1 to TRBJ2-7; 14 bases line up with TRBD2. With 5 bases clipped from V and 3 bases from J, the junction kept 3 bases outside the gene matches. The CDR3 consists of 14 residues. Germline V CDR1 and CDR2: DFQATT, SNEGSKA (reference sequence). This CDR3 is CSALGLAGGYEQYF. The DNA of the CDR3 is TGCAGTGCTCTCGGACTAGCGGGAGGCTACGAGCAGTACTTC.

A note on this clonotype: Just one base apart from a much larger clone, this may be a read error. Likely a read error: the CDR3 ends without its conserved phenylalanine or tryptophan. The chain is built from TRBV5-5 and TRBJ2-5; D remains ambiguous. Trimming shortened V by 0 bases and J by 4 bases, and 7 bases separated the two germline ends. CDR1 SGHKS and CDR2 YYEKEE come from the germline V gene (reference sequence). The CDR3 is made up of 13 amino acids. The chain's CDR3 is CASSLAPPETQYL. CDR3 DNA: TGTGCCAGCAGCTTGGCACCACCAGAGACCCAGTACCTC.

The CDR3 region is CASSRGRLHQDPYNEQFF. CDR3 nucleotides: TGTGCCAGCAGCCGGGGTAGACTACATCAGGATCCCTACAATGAGCAGTTCTTC. This rearrangement joins TRBV13 to TRBJ2-1; possible D gene TRBD2, 5 bases. The CDR3 covers 18 residues. Germline V gene sequence: CDR1 PRHDT, CDR2 FYEKMQ (reference sequence). V shed 5 bases and J shed 2 bases, with 22 bases lying between them.

This clonotype came up a few times. This sequence joins TRBV10-3 and TRBJ2-1; 9 nucleotides align to TRBD2. The length of the CDR3 is 18 residues. Trimming took 4 bases from V and 5 from J; bases not matched to a gene: 15. From germline, CDR1 is ENHRY and CDR2 SYGVKD. The CDR3 here is CAISAKPLAGDHDNEQFF. The CDR3 DNA reads as TGTGCCATCAGTGCAAAACCGTTAGCGGGAGACCACGACAATGAGCAGTTCTTC.

The genes are TRBV7-2 and TRBJ2-7; TRBD2 matches at 7 bases. V shed 5 bases and J 2 bases; nucleotides not matched to a gene: 9. This CDR3 region has 15 residues. Looked up from germline, CDR1 is SGHTA and CDR2 is FQGNSA. CDR3 in amino acids: CASSRAGGGAYEQYF. In nucleotides, the CDR3 is TGTGCCAGCAGCCGAGCTGGGGGGGGTGCCTACGAGCAGTACTTC.

This clonotype has ten or more counts. The V and J genes are TRBV7-9 and TRBJ2-7; 9 bases map to TRBD2. CDR1 and CDR2 from the germline V gene are SEHNR and FQNEAQ (reference sequence). V lost 6 bases to trimming and J lost 0 bases; unmatched junction nucleotides: 3. CDR3 length: 14 amino acids. This chain's CDR3 is CASRPSGVSYEQYF. The CDR3 DNA follows: TGTGCCAGCAGGCCTAGCGGGGTCTCCTACGAGCAGTACTTC.

On this clonotype: A single base separates this from a much larger clone, so it may be a read error. The V and J genes are TRBV10-3 and TRBJ2-7; possibly TRBD1 or TRBD2 for D (5 bases each). This CDR3 is 12 amino acids long. Deletions cut 1 base from V and 10 bases from J, with 11 bases between. Germline V gene sequence: CDR1 ENHRY, CDR2 SYGVKD. The CDR3 region has the DNA TGTGCCATCAGTGAGTTAAGCTGGGACCAGTACTTC. It yields the protein CAISELSWDQYF.

This clonotype has a count of ten or more. This sequence joins TRBV28 and TRBJ2-5, with 15 bases aligning to TRBD2. V trimming: 5 bases; J trimming: 3 bases; junction bases outside the gene matches: 13. The CDR3 is 19 amino acids. Germline V lookup: CDR1 MDHEN, CDR2 SYDVKM. The CDR3: CASSPFGLAGGPGKETQYF. The CDR3 nucleotides read TGTGCCAGCAGTCCCTTTGGACTAGCGGGAGGGCCGGGGAAAGAGACCCAGTACTTC.

The table lists this clonotype with many counts. V usage is TRBV10-3 and J usage is TRBJ2-3; 7 nucleotides agree with TRBD2. Germline V gene data show CDR1 as ENHRY and CDR2 as SYGVKD. The V and J ends lost 3 bases and 2 bases, in that order; junction bases with no gene match: 5. The CDR3 is 15 residues long. DNA for the CDR3: TGTGCCATCAGTGACTTGGCGGGGGACACAGATACGCAGTATTTT. It is translated as CAISDLAGDTDTQYF.

This clonotype was observed at least ten times. The CDR3 spells CASIEPGTGPPSEQFF. CDR3 DNA: TGTGCCAGCATCGAGCCCGGGACAGGGCCACCAAGCGAGCAGTTCTTC. The rearrangement links TRBV28 to TRBJ2-1; the match to TRBD1 covers 9 bases. The CDR3 is made up of 16 amino acids. V trimming: 7 bases; J trimming: 10 bases; junction bases outside the gene matches: 17. Germline values: CDR1 MDHEN, CDR2 SYDVKM. The whole variable domain, filled in from reference TRBV28 and TRBJ2-1, reads DVKVTQSSRYLVKRTGEKVFLECVQDMDHENMFWYRQDPGLGLRLIYFSYDVKMKEKGDIPEGYSVSREKKERFSLILESASTNQTSMYLCASIEPGTGPPSEQFFGPGTRLTVL.

The genes are TRBV6-1 and TRBJ1-1, with D possibly matching TRBD1 (5 bases). V dropped 6 bases and J dropped 1 base, with 12 bases sitting between them. Per the germline V gene, CDR1 is MNHNS and CDR2 is SASEGT. There are 14 residues in the CDR3. CDR3 sequence: CASRVLTGNTEAFF. As DNA, the CDR3 is TGTGCCAGCAGGGTATTAACAGGGAACACTGAAGCTTTCTTT.

The table lists this clonotype with many counts. V is TRBV7-8 and J is TRBJ2-5, with TRBD2 identical over 9 bases. CDR1 and CDR2 (germline): SGHVS, FQNEAQ. The CDR3 totals 15 residues. J lost 6 bases, V lost 1 base, and 6 bases had no gene match. This CDR3 is CASSLVKREEKTQYF. The CDR3 region has the DNA TGTGCCAGCAGCTTAGTAAAGCGGGAGGAAAAGACCCAGTACTTC. Full variable domain (outside the CDR3, taken from reference TRBV7-8 and TRBJ2-5): GAGVSQSPRYKVAKRGQDVALRCDPISGHVSLFWYQQALGQGPEFLTYFQNEAQLDKSGLPSDRFFAERPEGSVSTLKIQRTQQEDSAVYLCASSLVKREEKTQYFGPGTRLLVL.

This chain connects TRBV27 to TRBJ1-1; no definite D call. CDR1 and CDR2 (germline): MNHEY, SMNVEV (reference sequence). V lost 8 bases and J lost 6, with 10 bases in between. The CDR3 length is 11 residues. The CDR3 region has the DNA TGTGCCAGCGGCCGGGCAGCTGAAGCTTTCTTT. Protein product: CASGRAAEAFF.